The 14 T cell receptor beta chains in this list originate from one sample, sequenced in a study of shared clonotypes between healthy human individuals (dated by TCRdb to 2018 to 2020). Receptor amplification or capture employed the immunoSEQ multiplex PCR assay. Imported from immuneACCESS, the table was reduced by TCRdb to in-frame sequences with V and J called. These copies leave out some clones; in studies compared against another copy, an unresolved V gene accounts for under half, and the cause of the remainder is not known. The sample data list about 2 million clones, and 90% to 95% of these were observed just once. 0.13% of the sample rests with the top ten. Sequenced sample: naive CD4+ T cells sorted from blood. Reading the label with the study, this specimen's cell subset or site is: CD45RA+ positively selected. The receptors here all came from a man aged 18 to 30 in good health.

The V and J genes are TRBV28 and TRBJ2-6; D not resolved. Germline assignment: CDR1 MDHEN and CDR2 SYDVKM. The CDR3 loop spans 11 amino acids. Trimming shortened V by 3 bases and J by 12 bases, and 6 bases separated the two germline ends. The CDR3 loop is CASSFGRVLTF. DNA for the CDR3: TGTGCCAGCAGTTTCGGTCGCGTCCTGACTTTC.

The genes are TRBV28 and TRBJ1-6, with TRBD1 as a possible D gene (5 bases). V was cut by 5 bases and J by 10 bases, with 12 bases left in between. This CDR3 comprises 13 residues. Germline values: CDR1 MDHEN, CDR2 SYDVKM. CDR3 DNA: TGTGCCAGCAGTGGAGGGAGGGGCTCACCCCTCCACTTT. Its translation: CASSGGRGSPLHF.

The chain carries TRBV6-5 and TRBJ1-2; 7 positions match TRBD1. After removal of 8 bases from V and 2 bases from J, the junction contained 5 bases not matched to a gene. The CDR3 sequence is 13 residues long. Germline V gives CDR1 MNHEY, CDR2 SVGAGI. The CDR3 DNA reads TGTGCCAGCCGGGACAGAAAAAACTATGGCTACACCTTC. It is translated as CASRDRKNYGYTF.

This clone was seen a single time. The CDR3 loop reads CASSLAGLITDTQYF. Written as DNA, the CDR3 is TGTGCCAGCAGCTTAGCCGGCCTAATAACAGATACGCAGTATTTT. The V call is TRBV7-9, the J call TRBJ2-3; D call uncertain. The germline V and J ends were trimmed by 0 bases and 3 bases, with 10 bases remaining between them. The CDR3 has 15 amino acids. Germline-derived CDR1 and CDR2 are SEHNR and FQNEAQ (reference sequence).

V usage is TRBV6-1 and J usage is TRBJ1-6, with TRBD1 as a possible D gene (6 bases). Trimming took off 8 bases at V and 5 bases at J, with 10 bases between the two ends. Germline CDR1 reads MNHNS; CDR2 reads SASEGT. The CDR3 loop spans 13 amino acids. The CDR3 is CASVWTDNSPLHF. The CDR3 bases are TGTGCCAGCGTTTGGACAGATAATTCACCCCTCCACTTT.

The chain links TRBV7-9 to TRBJ2-5; D unresolved. V lost 3 bases to trimming and J lost 2 bases, with 10 bases between them. CDR1 SEHNR and CDR2 FQNEAQ come from the germline V gene (reference sequence). This CDR3 has 14 residues. The CDR3 nucleotides read TGTGCCAGCAGCTTCTGGGCCTTACAAGAGACCCAGTACTTC. Protein sequence: CASSFWALQETQYF.

The chain links TRBV28 to TRBJ2-1; 7 bases line up with TRBD1. Looked up from germline, CDR1 is MDHEN and CDR2 is SYDVKM. The CDR3 sequence is 13 residues long. CDR3 in amino acids: CASGQTTPNEQFF. CDR3 nucleotide sequence: TGTGCTTCGGGACAGACCACCCCCAATGAGCAGTTCTTC.

This chain links TRBV27 with TRBJ2-3; D might be TRBD1 (6 bases). Trimming pared 5 bases from V and 7 bases from J, leaving 22 bases between. Germline assignment: CDR1 MNHEY and CDR2 SMNVEV (reference sequence). This CDR3 has 16 residues. The CDR3: CASSAYSLQGSHTQYF. The CDR3 DNA is TGTGCCAGCAGTGCGTATAGCTTACAGGGCTCACATACGCAGTATTTT.

Of note for this clone: Germline and junction disagree at one end, which may indicate a read error. The rearrangement links TRBV4-1 to TRBJ1-1; perhaps TRBD1 as D (6 bases). Germline assignment: CDR1 MGHRA and CDR2 YSYEKL. CDR3 length: 15 amino acids. CDR3 residues: CASSQVEGVNTEAFF. The DNA of the CDR3 is TGCGCCAGCAGCCAAGTCGAGGGGGTGAATACTGAAGCTTTCTTT.

The CDR3 spells CASSSFSGDLQETQYF. The CDR3 DNA follows: TGTGCCAGCAGCTCGTTTAGCGGAGACCTACAAGAGACCCAGTACTTC. The rearrangement uses TRBV11-2 and TRBJ2-5, with D tentatively TRBD2 (6 bases). V was cut by 4 bases and J by 2 bases, with 17 bases left in between. Germline CDR1 is SGHAT and CDR2 is FQNNGV. The CDR3 has 16 residues.

The V call is TRBV6-5, the J call TRBJ1-3; no reliable D call. CDR3 size: 15 residues. In germline, CDR1 is MNHEY, CDR2 SVGAGI. V shed 7 bases and J shed 3 bases, with 16 bases lying between them. Here the CDR3 DNA reads TGTGCCAGCAAAGTCGAGGGTTTTAGTGGAAACACCATATATTTT. Amino acids: CASKVEGFSGNTIYF.

The DNA for the CDR3 is TGTGCCAGCAGCGTCCCCTTGGGGCGTGAGCAGTTCTTC. Its translation: CASSVPLGREQFF. This chain links TRBV5-6 with TRBJ2-1; TRBD1 might be the D (5 bases). V lost 4 bases to trimming and J lost 9 bases, with 14 bases between them. Germline V lookup: CDR1 SGHDT, CDR2 YYEEEE. This CDR3 is 13 amino acids long.

Only one count was recorded for this clone. Here the CDR3 DNA reads TGCGCCAGCAGCTTACTAGCGGGGGGAGACTCCTACGAGCAGTACTTC. This sequence encodes CASSLLAGGDSYEQYF. The chain couples TRBV5-1 to TRBJ2-7, with 12 bases identical to TRBD2. This CDR3 spans 16 amino acids. Looked up from germline, CDR1 is SGHRS and CDR2 is YFSETQ. J gave up 0 bases and V 2 bases, and 3 bases lay outside the gene matches.

The V and J genes are TRBV5-1 and TRBJ2-3, with D unclear. The V end lost 4 bases, the J end lost 2 bases, and 14 bases lay between the germline ends. This CDR3 is 15 amino acids long. Germline values: CDR1 SGHRS, CDR2 YFSETQ. The CDR3 DNA follows: TGCGCCAGCAGCCAACTACAGATGACCACAGATACGCAGTATTTT. Translation gives CASSQLQMTTDTQYF.